This is a list of T cell receptor beta chains from one sample in a study of cytomegalovirus exposure and HLA in healthy donors. The repertoire was sequenced with immunoSEQ multiplex PCR; TCRdb's copy has only in-frame clones and lacks some. The table has hundreds of thousands of clones, 70% to 80% seen once; the top ten hold about 2.5%. The source material was PBMCs. The receptors here all came from a woman aged 55-69 years in good health and CMV-seropositive. Both conserved end residues are part of each CDR3. Each record gives: J gene, clone size, CDR3 length, D gene, V gene, CDR3 protein, CDR3 DNA. D genes are given only for firm matches. Clone size, where shown, is once, few, many, or a class for clones that have expanded.

j_gene: TRBJ1-4; abundance: .; len: 12; d_gene: .; v_gene: TRBV19; CDR3aa: CASKGRDEKLFF; CDR3nt: TGTGCCAGTAAGGGGAGGGATGAAAAACTGTTTTTT
j_gene: TRBJ2-7; abundance: few; len: 16; d_gene: .; v_gene: TRBV5-4; CDR3aa: CASSPEVAVSSYEQYF; CDR3nt: TGTGCCAGCAGCCCCGAGGTAGCGGTAAGCTCCTACGAGCAGTACTTC
j_gene: TRBJ2-2; abundance: .; len: 14; d_gene: .; v_gene: TRBV14; CDR3aa: CASSQHRNTGELFF; CDR3nt: TGTGCCAGCAGCCAACACAGAAACACCGGGGAGCTGTTTTTT
j_gene: TRBJ2-1; abundance: .; len: 15; d_gene: TRBD2; v_gene: TRBV5-1; CDR3aa: CASSDGRATYNEQFF; CDR3nt: TGCGCCAGTAGCGACGGGAGGGCCACCTACAATGAGCAGTTCTTC
j_gene: TRBJ2-7; abundance: .; len: 17; d_gene: .; v_gene: TRBV18; CDR3aa: CASSPLDTTKPLYEQYF; CDR3nt: TGTGCCAGCTCACCACTGGACACTACCAAACCCCTCTACGAGCAGTACTTC
j_gene: TRBJ1-5; abundance: .; len: 14; d_gene: .; v_gene: TRBV30; CDR3aa: CAWSVGRATQPQHF; CDR3nt: TGTGCCTGGAGTGTCGGGCGGGCGACTCAGCCCCAGCATTTT
j_gene: TRBJ1-4; abundance: .; len: 14; d_gene: .; v_gene: TRBV6-1; CDR3aa: CASSDAGAVEKLFF; CDR3nt: TGTGCCAGCAGTGACGCGGGGGCGGTGGAAAAACTGTTTTTT
j_gene: TRBJ1-3; abundance: .; len: 16; d_gene: .; v_gene: TRBV10-3; CDR3aa: CAISVGPLSSGNTIYF; CDR3nt: TGTGCCATCAGTGTGGGCCCCCTCAGCTCTGGAAACACCATATATTTT
j_gene: TRBJ2-7; abundance: .; len: 13; d_gene: TRBD1; v_gene: TRBV30; CDR3aa: CAWRGDRSYEQYF; CDR3nt: TGTGCCTGGAGGGGGGACAGAAGCTACGAGCAGTACTTC
j_gene: TRBJ1-4; abundance: .; len: 14; d_gene: .; v_gene: TRBV5-1; CDR3aa: CASSPQSTNEKLFF; CDR3nt: TGCGCCAGCAGCCCCCAATCAACTAATGAAAAACTGTTTTTT
j_gene: TRBJ2-1; abundance: .; len: 14; d_gene: .; v_gene: TRBV7-2; CDR3aa: CASSLGHPGNEQFF; CDR3nt: TGTGCCAGCAGCTTGGGACACCCGGGGAATGAGCAGTTCTTC
j_gene: TRBJ1-1; abundance: .; len: 15; d_gene: .; v_gene: TRBV5-6; CDR3aa: CASSWGGGRNTEAFF; CDR3nt: TGTGCCAGCAGCTGGGGGGGCGGGAGGAACACTGAAGCTTTCTTT
j_gene: TRBJ1-2; abundance: .; len: 13; d_gene: TRBD1; v_gene: TRBV6-6; CDR3aa: CASSQGQSYGYTF; CDR3nt: TGTGCCAGCAGTCAGGGACAGTCCTATGGCTACACCTTC
j_gene: TRBJ1-5; abundance: .; len: 17; d_gene: .; v_gene: TRBV27; CDR3aa: CASSLVGGGGGNQPQHF; CDR3nt: TGTGCCAGCAGTTTAGTTGGTGGCGGGGGTGGCAATCAGCCCCAGCATTTT
j_gene: TRBJ2-7; abundance: .; len: 13; d_gene: .; v_gene: TRBV2; CDR3aa: CASSEYSEVEQYF; CDR3nt: TGTGCCAGCAGTGAATACTCGGAGGTGGAGCAGTACTTC
j_gene: TRBJ2-2; abundance: .; len: 15; d_gene: TRBD2; v_gene: TRBV4-2; CDR3aa: CASSLGLAGTGELFF; CDR3nt: TGTGCCAGCAGCCTCGGACTAGCCGGGACCGGGGAGCTGTTTTTT
j_gene: TRBJ1-1; abundance: .; len: 14; d_gene: .; v_gene: TRBV5-4; CDR3aa: CASSLSRGETEAFF; CDR3nt: TGTGCCAGCAGCTTGTCCAGGGGAGAGACTGAAGCTTTCTTT
j_gene: TRBJ2-4; abundance: .; len: 15; d_gene: TRBD2; v_gene: TRBV7-3; CDR3aa: CASSLSGGGKNIQYF; CDR3nt: TGTGCCAGCAGCTTAAGTGGCGGGGGGAAAAACATTCAGTACTTC
j_gene: TRBJ1-1; abundance: .; len: 16; d_gene: TRBD1; v_gene: TRBV28; CDR3aa: CASTPYGTGRLLEAFF; CDR3nt: TGTGCCAGCACCCCCTACGGGACAGGCCGCTTGCTTGAAGCTTTCTTT
j_gene: TRBJ1-2; abundance: .; len: 15; d_gene: TRBD1; v_gene: TRBV7-2; CDR3aa: CASSLGTGRNYGYTF; CDR3nt: TGTGCCAGCAGCCTGGGGACAGGGCGGAACTATGGCTACACCTTC
j_gene: TRBJ2-3; abundance: once; len: 13; d_gene: .; v_gene: TRBV6-5; CDR3aa: CASSRDTTDTQYF; CDR3nt: TGTGCCAGCAGCCGGGACACCACAGATACGCAGTATTTT